The 10 T cell receptor beta chains below were found in one sample sequenced in a study of shared clonotypes between healthy human individuals. Sequenced by immunoSEQ multiplex PCR; TCRdb stores in-frame clones only, minus some. This sample has more than 2,000,000 clones; 85% to 95% occur once, and the top ten carry 0.39%. Material for sequencing was naive CD4+ T cells from PBMCs. Documented subset: CD45RA+ positively selected. The receptors were gathered from a man between 18 and 29 years old in good health. Some clones in this sample may be carry-over from other donors' samples.

In DNA form, the CDR3 reads TGTGCCAGCTCACTGACCCCTCGGGGCAGGGGGTCCAATAGCAATCAGCCCCAGCATTTT. Protein product: CASSLTPRGRGSNSNQPQHF. J is TRBJ1-5 and V is TRBV18; 7 bases are shared with TRBD1. V lost 4 bases, J lost 0 bases, and 18 bases stayed unmatched. This CDR3 spans 20 amino acids. CDR1 and CDR2 (germline): KGHSH, LQKENI.

This clone was seen a single time. CDR3 region: CASRQWDGAYEQYF. CDR3 nucleotides: TGTGCCAGCAGGCAATGGGACGGAGCCTACGAGCAGTACTTC. The V call is TRBV6-4, the J call TRBJ2-7; D could derive from TRBD1 or TRBD2 (5 bases each). Between the trimmed V and J ends, which lost 6 bases and 2 bases, there was a span of 14 bases. CDR1 is MRHNA and CDR2 is SNTAGT in the germline V gene. CDR3 length: 14 amino acids.

The chain employs TRBV9 and TRBJ2-2; D call uncertain. This CDR3 contains 15 residues. Germline V CDR1 and CDR2: SGDLS, YYNGEE. V shed 0 bases and J shed 4 bases, with 10 bases lying between them. Here the CDR3 reads CASSVGSWGTGELFF. The CDR3 coding sequence is TGTGCCAGCAGCGTAGGAAGCTGGGGCACCGGGGAGCTGTTTTTT.

The chain employs TRBV6-1 and TRBJ1-2; TRBD1 matches 8 bases. There are 15 residues in the CDR3. Germline V lookup: CDR1 MNHNS, CDR2 SASEGT. V shed 7 bases and J 8 bases; nucleotides not matched to a gene: 15. The CDR3: CASNTMTGQGGGYTF. In DNA, the CDR3 is TGTGCCAGCAACACCATGACAGGACAGGGCGGAGGCTACACCTTC.

V usage is TRBV30 and J usage is TRBJ2-7; 7 positions match TRBD1. The CDR3 length is 13 residues. V was pared by 5 bases and J by 5 bases, with 9 bases of the junction left unmatched. Looked up from germline, CDR1 is GTSNPN and CDR2 is SVGIG (reference sequence). The CDR3 region is CAWSTGTVDEQYF. DNA of the CDR3: TGTGCCTGGTCCACCGGGACAGTCGACGAGCAGTACTTC.

The chain employs TRBV5-4 and TRBJ2-5; a weak D match, TRBD2 (5 bases). Trimming removed 0 bases at V and 1 base at J, with 10 bases between. The CDR3 loop spans 15 amino acids. Germline V gene sequence: CDR1 SGHNT, CDR2 YYREEE (reference sequence). The CDR3 region has the DNA TGTGCCAGCAGCTTGGGCGGGCTGGGCCAAGAGACCCAGTACTTC. Protein: CASSLGGLGQETQYF. The full variable domain, its missing parts supplied by reference TRBV5-4 and TRBJ2-5, is ETGVTQSPTHLIKTRGQQVTLRCSSQSGHNTVSWYQQALGQGPQFIFQYYREEENGRGNFPPRFSGLQFPNYSSELNVNALELDDSALYLCASSLGGLGQETQYFGPGTRLLVL.

V is TRBV5-6 and J is TRBJ2-7; TRBD2 agrees at 9 bases. Germline V gene data show CDR1 as SGHDT and CDR2 as YYEEEE. Germline trimming cut 0 bases from V and 4 bases from J; bases unmatched to any gene: 8. CDR3 length: 16 residues. CDR3: CASSLARASGTYEQYF. The CDR3 coding sequence is TGTGCCAGCAGCTTGGCCAGGGCTAGCGGGACATACGAGCAGTACTTC. The variable domain in full, completed from reference TRBV5-6 and TRBJ2-7, reads DAGVTQSPTHLIKTRGQQVTLRCSPKSGHDTVSWYQQALGQGPQFIFQYYEEEERQRGNFPDRFSGHQFPNYSSELNVNALLLGDSALYLCASSLARASGTYEQYFGPGTRLTVT.

The V call is TRBV7-2, the J call TRBJ1-2, with TRBD1 matching 8 bases. The length of the CDR3 is 13 residues. CDR1 is SGHTA, CDR2 FQGNSA, per germline. V lost 3 bases to trimming and J lost 7 bases; unmatched junction nucleotides: 4. The CDR3 sequence: CASSFRGRGGYTF. The CDR3 coding sequence is TGTGCCAGCAGCTTCAGGGGGCGCGGTGGCTACACCTTC.

This chain joins TRBV5-4 and TRBJ2-3; D may be TRBD1 (6 bases). Germline-derived CDR1 and CDR2 are SGHNT and YYREEE (reference sequence). The germline V and J ends were trimmed by 3 bases and 3 bases, with 17 bases remaining between them. The CDR3 sequence is 16 residues long. The CDR3 reads CASSSGFGGATDTQYF. In DNA, the CDR3 is TGTGCCAGCAGCTCTGGGTTTGGGGGCGCGACAGATACGCAGTATTTT. The whole variable domain, filled in from reference TRBV5-4 and TRBJ2-3, reads ETGVTQSPTHLIKTRGQQVTLRCSSQSGHNTVSWYQQALGQGPQFIFQYYREEENGRGNFPPRFSGLQFPNYSSELNVNALELDDSALYLCASSSGFGGATDTQYFGPGTRLTVL.

The chain joins TRBV4-3 to TRBJ2-7; 9 bases are a match to TRBD1. CDR3 length: 15 residues. Per germline, CDR1 LGHNA and CDR2 YSLEER. The trim removed 4 bases at V and 3 bases at J, leaving 7 bases unmatched. This CDR3 reads CASSPTPGQGYEQYF. As DNA, the CDR3 is TGCGCCAGCAGCCCTACTCCGGGACAGGGCTACGAGCAGTACTTC.